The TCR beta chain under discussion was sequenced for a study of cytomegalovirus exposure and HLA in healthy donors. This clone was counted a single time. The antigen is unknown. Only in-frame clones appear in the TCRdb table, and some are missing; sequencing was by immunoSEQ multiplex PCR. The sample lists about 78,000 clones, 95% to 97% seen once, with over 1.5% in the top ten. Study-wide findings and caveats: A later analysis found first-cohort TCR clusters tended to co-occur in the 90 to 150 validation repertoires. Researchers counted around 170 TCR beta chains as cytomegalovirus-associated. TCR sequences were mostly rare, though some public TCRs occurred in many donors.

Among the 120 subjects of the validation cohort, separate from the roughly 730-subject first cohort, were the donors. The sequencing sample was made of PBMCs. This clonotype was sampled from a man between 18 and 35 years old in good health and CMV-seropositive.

CDR3 DNA sequence: TGTGCCAGCTCCAACCAAGGAGGGCCAGGCACAGATACGCAGTATTTT. This codes for CASSNQGGPGTDTQYF. The V gene is TRBV18, the J gene TRBJ2-3; D is possibly TRBD2 (6 bases). Germline CDR1 and CDR2: KGHSH and LQKENI. CDR3 length: 16 amino acids. Deletions cut 6 bases from V and 1 base from J, with 17 bases between. The full variable domain, its missing parts supplied by reference TRBV18 and TRBJ2-3, is NAGVMQNPRHLVRRRGQEARLRCSPMKGHSHVYWYRQLPEEGLKFMVYLQKENIIDESGMPKERFSAEFPKEGPSILRIQQVVRGDSAAYFCASSNQGGPGTDTQYFGPGTRLTVL.